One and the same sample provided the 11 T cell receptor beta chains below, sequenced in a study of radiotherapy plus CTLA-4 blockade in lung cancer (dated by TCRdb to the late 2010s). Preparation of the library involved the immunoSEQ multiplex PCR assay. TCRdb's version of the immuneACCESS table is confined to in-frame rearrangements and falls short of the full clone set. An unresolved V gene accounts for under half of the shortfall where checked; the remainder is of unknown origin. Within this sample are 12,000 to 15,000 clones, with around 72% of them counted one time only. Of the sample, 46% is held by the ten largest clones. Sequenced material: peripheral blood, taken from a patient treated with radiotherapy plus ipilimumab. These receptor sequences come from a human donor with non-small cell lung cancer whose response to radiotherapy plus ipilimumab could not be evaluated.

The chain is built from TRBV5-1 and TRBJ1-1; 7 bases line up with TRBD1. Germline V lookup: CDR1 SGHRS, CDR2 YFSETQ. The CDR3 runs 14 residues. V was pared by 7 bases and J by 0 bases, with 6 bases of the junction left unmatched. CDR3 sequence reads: CASGSGTVNTEAFF. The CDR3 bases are TGCGCCAGCGGTTCCGGGACAGTGAACACTGAAGCTTTCTTT. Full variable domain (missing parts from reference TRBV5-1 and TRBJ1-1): KAGVTQTPRYLIKTRGQQVTLSCSPISGHRSVSWYQQTPGQGLQFLFEYFSETQRNKGNFPGRFSGRQFSNSRSEMNVSTLELGDSALYLCASGSGTVNTEAFFGQGTRLTVV.

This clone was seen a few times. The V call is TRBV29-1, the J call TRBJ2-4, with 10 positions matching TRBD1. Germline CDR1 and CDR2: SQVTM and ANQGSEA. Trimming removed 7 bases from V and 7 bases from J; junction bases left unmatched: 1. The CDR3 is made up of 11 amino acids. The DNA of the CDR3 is TGCAGCGCGGACAGGGGGAACATTCAGTACTTC. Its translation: CSADRGNIQYF.

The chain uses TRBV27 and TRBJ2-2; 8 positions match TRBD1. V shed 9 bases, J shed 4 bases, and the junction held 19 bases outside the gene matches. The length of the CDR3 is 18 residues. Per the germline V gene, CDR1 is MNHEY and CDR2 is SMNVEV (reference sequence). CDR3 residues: CASSGTGGLVVFTGELFF. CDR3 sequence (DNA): TGTGCCAGTAGCGGAACAGGGGGGCTCGTAGTGTTCACCGGGGAGCTGTTTTTT.

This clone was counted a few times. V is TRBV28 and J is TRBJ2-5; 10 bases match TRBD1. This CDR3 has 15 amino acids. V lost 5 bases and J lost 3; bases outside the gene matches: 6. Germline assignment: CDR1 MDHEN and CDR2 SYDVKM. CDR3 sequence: CASSRQGAQEETQYF. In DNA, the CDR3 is TGTGCCAGCAGTAGACAGGGGGCGCAGGAAGAGACCCAGTACTTC.

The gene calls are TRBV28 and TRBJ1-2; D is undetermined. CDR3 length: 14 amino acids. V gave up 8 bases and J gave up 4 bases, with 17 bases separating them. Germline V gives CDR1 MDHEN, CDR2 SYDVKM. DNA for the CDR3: TGTGCCAGCCAACCGGGATGGCAGCCCTATGGCTACACCTTC. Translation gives CASQPGWQPYGYTF.

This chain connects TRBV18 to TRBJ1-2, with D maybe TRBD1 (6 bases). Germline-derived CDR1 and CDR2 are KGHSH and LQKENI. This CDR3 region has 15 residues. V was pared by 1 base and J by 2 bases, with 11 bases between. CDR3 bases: TGTGCCAGCTCACCACGCCTACAGGGAAACTATGGCTACACCTTC. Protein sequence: CASSPRLQGNYGYTF.

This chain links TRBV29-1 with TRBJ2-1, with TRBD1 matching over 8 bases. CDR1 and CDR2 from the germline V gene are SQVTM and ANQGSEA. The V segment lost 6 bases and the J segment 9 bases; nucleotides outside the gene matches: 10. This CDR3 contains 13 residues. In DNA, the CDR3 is TGCAGCGTAGGACAGGGTCCGGGCGGTGAGCAGTTCTTC. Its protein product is CSVGQGPGGEQFF.

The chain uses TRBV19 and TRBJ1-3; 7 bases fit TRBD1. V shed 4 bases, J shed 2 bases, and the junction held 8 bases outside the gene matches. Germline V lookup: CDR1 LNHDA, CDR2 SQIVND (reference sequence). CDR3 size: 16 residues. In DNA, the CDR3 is TGTGCCAGTAGTAACCGAGGGGGCGCAGCTGGAAACACCATATATTTT. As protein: CASSNRGGAAGNTIYF.

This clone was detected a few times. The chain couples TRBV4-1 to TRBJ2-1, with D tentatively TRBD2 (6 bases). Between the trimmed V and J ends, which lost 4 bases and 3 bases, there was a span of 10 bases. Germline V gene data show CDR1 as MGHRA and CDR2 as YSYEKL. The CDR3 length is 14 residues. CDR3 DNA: TGCGCCAGCAGCCGGGGCGGGGACTACAATGAGCAGTTCTTC. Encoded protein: CASSRGGDYNEQFF.

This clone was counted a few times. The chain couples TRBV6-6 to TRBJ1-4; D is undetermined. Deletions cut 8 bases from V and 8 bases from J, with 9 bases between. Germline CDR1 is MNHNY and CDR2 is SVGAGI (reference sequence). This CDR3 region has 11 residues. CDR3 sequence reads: CASRVGEKLFF. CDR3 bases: TGTGCCAGCCGGGTCGGGGAAAAACTGTTTTTT.

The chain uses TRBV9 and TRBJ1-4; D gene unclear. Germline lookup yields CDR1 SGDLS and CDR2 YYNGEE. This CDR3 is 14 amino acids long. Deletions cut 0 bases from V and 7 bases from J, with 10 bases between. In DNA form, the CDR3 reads TGTGCCAGCAGCGTAGAGTTGCGGTCTGAAAAACTGTTTTTT. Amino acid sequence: CASSVELRSEKLFF. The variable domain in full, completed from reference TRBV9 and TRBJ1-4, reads DSGVTQTPKHLITATGQRVTLRCSPRSGDLSVYWYQQSLDQGLQFLIQYYNGEERAKGNILERFSAQQFPDLHSELNLSSLELGDSALYFCASSVELRSEKLFFGSGTQLSVL.